Sequencing of this TCR beta chain was carried out in a study of PD-1 blockade in mismatch repair-deficient tumors. Produced via immunoSEQ multiplex PCR; TCRdb's table is partial and in-frame only. The sample records about 60,000 clones, about 91% being singletons. V lost 5 bases and J lost 5, with 22 bases in between. The CDR3 totals 16 residues. CDR1 SQVTM and CDR2 ANQGSEA come from the germline V gene. This clone showed up just once. V gene TRBV29-1 combines with J gene TRBJ2-1, with D unclear. The sequences come from peripheral blood, collected 52 weeks after starting pembrolizumab. This clonotype was obtained from an adult with mismatch repair-deficient cancer. This CDR3 reads CSVQALQSHSDNEQFF. CDR3 coding DNA: TGCAGCGTTCAAGCCCTGCAGTCGCACTCTGACAATGAGCAGTTCTTC.